The 16 T cell receptor beta chains presented below share a single source sample, sequenced in a study of blood T cell repertoires in COVID-19. Generated by immunoSEQ multiplex PCR, the TCRdb table keeps only in-frame clones and is missing some. The profile covers 200,000 to 250,000 clones, with around three quarters appearing a single time and approximately 7.2% taken by the ten largest. Material: peripheral blood. The receptors come from a woman between 65 and 79 years old with acute or convalescent COVID-19.

This chain joins TRBV6-1 and TRBJ1-6, with D possibly matching TRBD1 (5 bases). Germline V CDR1 and CDR2: MNHNS, SASEGT. Trimming took off 0 bases at V and 10 bases at J, with 13 bases between the two ends. The CDR3 extends over 15 amino acids. The CDR3 reads CASSEARGGSSPLHF. The CDR3 DNA sequence: TGTGCCAGCAGTGAAGCGCGGGGGGGAAGCTCACCCCTCCACTTT.

CDR3 in amino acids: CASSDTEYEQYF. The CDR3 DNA sequence: TGTGCCAGCAGTGATACTGAGTACGAGCAGTACTTC. The rearrangement links TRBV25-1 to TRBJ2-7; D call uncertain. The V gene's germline CDR1 is MGHDK and CDR2 SYGVNS. V was trimmed by 3 bases and J by 4 bases, leaving 7 bases between them. The CDR3 length is 12 residues.

This clone was observed once. This chain joins TRBV10-1 and TRBJ2-3; 7 nucleotides line up with TRBD1. V was pared by 4 bases and J by 5 bases, with 6 bases of the junction left unmatched. Germline V CDR1 and CDR2: WNHNN, SYGVQD (reference sequence). This CDR3 region has 14 residues. As DNA, the CDR3 is TGCGCCAGCAGTGGGGGACAGTCTCAAGATACGCAGTATTTT. Translation: CASSGGQSQDTQYF.

The rearrangement joins TRBV5-8 to TRBJ2-2; a weak D match, TRBD1 (6 bases). The CDR3 length is 15 residues. Between the trimmed V and J ends, which lost 0 bases and 2 bases, there was a span of 8 bases. CDR1 is SGHTS and CDR2 is YDEGEE in the germline V gene. CDR3 amino acids: CASSLGGGNTGELFF. The CDR3 bases are TGTGCCAGCAGCTTGGGTGGGGGCAACACCGGGGAGCTGTTTTTT.

This chain uses TRBV6-5 with TRBJ2-3; weak D call: TRBD2 (6 bases). Deletions cut 6 bases from V and 6 bases from J, with 16 bases between. The CDR3 covers 14 residues. Germline V gene lookup returns CDR1 MNHEY and CDR2 SVGAGI. CDR3 in amino acids: CASRLGGFSDTQYF. The DNA of the CDR3 is TGTGCCAGCAGGCTCGGGGGTTTTAGCGATACGCAGTATTTT.

The rearrangement joins TRBV28 to TRBJ2-3, with 8 bases matching TRBD2. This CDR3 spans 15 amino acids. Per the germline V gene, CDR1 is MDHEN and CDR2 is SYDVKM. Trimming at V came to 5 bases and at J to 5 bases, leaving 9 bases not matched to a gene. This CDR3 is CASSPSSGVGDTQYF. The CDR3 region has the DNA TGTGCCAGCAGTCCTAGTAGCGGGGTTGGAGATACGCAGTATTTT.

The CDR3 sequence is CASRWGTVNTGELFF. The CDR3 region has the DNA TGTGCCAGCAGGTGGGGGACAGTTAACACCGGGGAGCTGTTTTTT. V gene TRBV6-6 combines with J gene TRBJ2-2; 7 positions match TRBD1. The germline V gene has CDR1 MNHNY and CDR2 SVGAGI (reference sequence). After removal of 6 bases from V and 2 bases from J, the junction contained 6 bases not matched to a gene. The CDR3 is 15 residues long.

This chain connects TRBV18 to TRBJ1-2; D may be TRBD1 (5 bases). The germline V gene has CDR1 KGHSH and CDR2 LQKENI. The V gene lost 2 bases and the J gene lost 8 bases, with 15 bases spanning the gap. CDR3 length equals 14 residues. CDR3 nucleotides: TGTGCCAGCTCACCATCTCGGGGGGTAGAAGGCTACACCTTC. Encoded protein: CASSPSRGVEGYTF.

The chain recombines TRBV9 with TRBJ2-2; 13 nucleotides agree with TRBD2. V gave up 4 bases and J gave up 2 bases; unmatched junction bases: 5. Germline V gene data show CDR1 as SGDLS and CDR2 as YYNGEE. The CDR3 consists of 17 residues. CDR3 bases: TGTGCCAGCAGCCAAGGGGGACTAGCGGGAAACACCGGGGAGCTGTTTTTT. Its translation: CASSQGGLAGNTGELFF.

This clone was seen a few times. The chain combines TRBV10-3 with TRBJ2-7; D gene ambiguous. V lost 8 bases to trimming and J lost 4 bases, with 15 bases between them. The CDR3 totals 13 residues. CDR1 and CDR2 from the germline V gene are ENHRY and SYGVKD. In DNA, the CDR3 is TGTGCCATCGCAGCCACCCTAGGTTACGAGCAGTACTTC. Translating it yields CAIAATLGYEQYF.

The chain couples TRBV24-1 to TRBJ2-5; TRBD1 agrees at 9 bases. The CDR3 has 15 amino acids. Germline lookup yields CDR1 KGHDR and CDR2 SFDVKD. The J segment lost 5 bases and the V segment lost 6 bases, leaving 9 bases of the junction unmatched. Here the CDR3 reads CATSMGTGLRETQYF. CDR3 DNA: TGTGCCACCAGTATGGGGACAGGGCTCCGGGAGACCCAGTACTTC.

The CDR3 DNA follows: TGTGCCAGCAGACTCACAGGGGCTAGAGGGACCCAGTACTTC. This gives the protein CASRLTGARGTQYF. The chain employs TRBV27 and TRBJ2-5; the match to TRBD1 covers 7 bases. The CDR3 has 14 amino acids. Germline CDR1 and CDR2: MNHEY and SMNVEV (reference sequence). Losses at the gene ends were 6 bases for V and 7 bases for J; bases not matched to a gene: 11.

The chain uses TRBV5-1 and TRBJ2-3; TRBD2 might be the D (7 bases). CDR1 is SGHRS and CDR2 is YFSETQ in the germline V gene. The CDR3 is made up of 16 amino acids. Trimming left V 2 bases short and J 4 bases short, with 17 bases between. The CDR3 DNA is TGCGCCAGCAGCTTAGAGGGGGGGCTTGTCGCAGATACGCAGTATTTT. It is translated as CASSLEGGLVADTQYF.

The chain carries TRBV19 and TRBJ1-6, with 8 bases matching TRBD1. This CDR3 region has 19 residues. Germline loops: CDR1 LNHDA, CDR2 SQIVND (reference sequence). Trimming at V came to 6 bases and at J to 10 bases, leaving 23 bases not matched to a gene. The CDR3 nucleotides read TGTGCCAGTAGCCACGGACAGGGTTGGCCCGTTTTCTCCAGGTCACCCCTCCACTTT. It encodes CASSHGQGWPVFSRSPLHF.

The chain joins TRBV5-6 to TRBJ1-3; D ambiguous. Germline loops: CDR1 SGHDT, CDR2 YYEEEE. This CDR3 region has 16 residues. V was cut by 6 bases and J by 2 bases, with 18 bases left in between. In nucleotides, the CDR3 is TGTGCCAGCACCCTAGCCGGACCTCGGCCTGGAAACACCATATATTTT. Translating gives CASTLAGPRPGNTIYF.

The CDR3 bases are TGCGCCAGCAGCCAATCGGGCCAGGGCTTCAACGAGCAGTACTTC. This encodes CASSQSGQGFNEQYF. The chain is built from TRBV4-3 and TRBJ2-7; TRBD1 is a possible D gene (5 bases). The CDR3 has 15 residues. From germline, CDR1 is LGHNA and CDR2 YSLEER. V was pared by 2 bases and J by 5 bases, with 16 bases between.